The 18 T cell receptor beta chains below all came from one sample that was sequenced in a study of blood T cells in healthy people across ages. The authors ran a second PCR of about 7 to 11 cycles using a sample-barcoded 5' primer and a J-beta primer mix. TCRdb recomputed calls from the 5' RACE reads with MiXCR, one row per CDR3 protein. The table has about 1,500,000 distinct CDR3 sequences, 40% to 50% seen once. The sample taken for sequencing was blood. Receptor source: a woman between 18 and 30 years old in good health.

Concerning this clonotype itself: An end of the junction differs from the germline gene, which may be a read error. The rearrangement uses TRBV20-1 and TRBJ2-5; 8 nucleotides line up with TRBD2. This CDR3 has 14 amino acids. The germline V gene encodes CDR1 DFQATT and CDR2 SNEGSKA (reference sequence). Written as DNA, the CDR3 is TGCGGTGCAACTGCCGGGACTAGTGGCGAGACCCAGTACTTC. As protein: CGATAGTSGETQYF.

This rearrangement joins TRBV12-3 or TRBV12-4 to TRBJ2-7, with TRBD2 matching 8 bases. The CDR3 runs to 17 residues. J lost 2 bases, V lost 3 bases, and 12 bases had no gene match. In nucleotides, the CDR3 is TGTGCCAGCAGTTTTTCGGGCGATAGCGGGGACCCCTACGAGCAGTACTTC. It encodes CASSFSGDSGDPYEQYF.

This clonotype was picked up many times. This chain links TRBV29-1 with TRBJ2-1; a weak D match, TRBD1 (7 bases). This CDR3 contains 15 residues. Looked up from germline, CDR1 is SQVTM and CDR2 is ANQGSEA. V lost 6 bases, J lost 8 bases, and 23 bases lay in between. The CDR3 loop is CSVLFVGGGIDEQFF. CDR3 nucleotides: TGCAGCGTCCTTTTCGTCGGAGGGGGCATAGATGAGCAGTTCTTC.

The chain employs TRBV14 and TRBJ2-3, with 10 bases matching TRBD2. Per germline, CDR1 SGHDN and CDR2 FVKESK. This CDR3 has 20 residues. V was clipped by 2 bases and J by 4 bases; unmatched bases: 18. The CDR3 DNA reads as TGTGCCAGCAGCCAACTTTTAGACTCAGCGGGGGGGCCTTGGGCAGATACGCAGTATTTT. Its protein product is CASSQLLDSAGGPWADTQYF.

CDR3 residues: CASSQEAGSADTQYF. CDR3 coding DNA: TGTGCCAGCAGCCAAGAAGCGGGGAGCGCAGATACGCAGTATTTT. V and J are TRBV4-2 and TRBJ2-3; 7 positions match TRBD2. The CDR3 has 15 amino acids. In germline, CDR1 is LGHNA, CDR2 YNFKEQ. J lost 4 bases, V lost 0 bases, and 4 bases had no gene match.

J is TRBJ2-3 and V is TRBV20-1; 7 bases are shared with TRBD2. The V gene end was trimmed by 3 bases and the J gene end by 2 bases; junction bases not matched to a gene: 5. The CDR3 is made up of 14 amino acids. Germline CDR1 is DFQATT and CDR2 is SNEGSKA (reference sequence). The CDR3 region is CSARPGLLTDTQYF. The CDR3 DNA is TGCAGTGCTAGGCCGGGACTACTCACAGATACGCAGTATTTT.

This chain joins TRBV7-9 and TRBJ2-7; no clear D. V dropped 2 bases and J dropped 6 bases, with 11 bases sitting between them. Per germline, CDR1 SEHNR and CDR2 FQNEAQ (reference sequence). CDR3 size: 13 residues. CDR3 sequence: CASSLRGFPEQYF. The DNA of the CDR3 is TGTGCCAGCAGCTTACGCGGATTCCCCGAGCAGTACTTC. Supplemented by reference TRBV7-9 and TRBJ2-7, the full variable domain reads DTGVSQNPRHKITKRGQNVTFRCDPISEHNRLYWYRQTLGQGPEFLTYFQNEAQLEKSRLLSDRFSAERPKGSFSTLEIQRTEQGDSAMYLCASSLRGFPEQYFGPGTRLTVT.

The chain recombines TRBV30 with TRBJ1-2, with D perhaps matching TRBD1 (5 bases). CDR1 GTSNPN and CDR2 SVGIG come from the germline V gene (reference sequence). The CDR3 is made up of 11 amino acids. V dropped 4 bases and J dropped 4 bases, with 7 bases sitting between them. Here the CDR3 reads CAWIRGYGYTF. In DNA form, the CDR3 reads TGTGCCTGGATAAGGGGCTATGGCTACACCTTC.

The chain links TRBV20-1 to TRBJ2-1; D call uncertain. Germline V gene lookup returns CDR1 DFQATT and CDR2 SNEGSKA (reference sequence). This CDR3 region has 12 residues. The germline V and J ends were trimmed by 0 bases and 10 bases, with 10 bases remaining between them. The CDR3: CSARDFGREQFF. The CDR3 DNA reads as TGCAGTGCTAGAGATTTCGGCCGAGAGCAGTTCTTC.

This clonotype was observed a handful of times. The genes are TRBV5-1 and TRBJ1-2; 8 positions match TRBD1. The germline CDR1 and CDR2 sequences are SGHRS and YFSETQ. Losses at the gene ends were 4 bases for V and 4 bases for J; bases not matched to a gene: 9. This CDR3 comprises 15 residues. DNA for the CDR3: TGCGCCAGCAGCACCGGACAGGGCGCCATCTATGGCTACACCTTC. It specifies CASSTGQGAIYGYTF.

This chain links TRBV6-5 with TRBJ2-3; D possibly uses TRBD1 or TRBD2 (6 bases each). Germline V CDR1 and CDR2: MNHEY, SVGAGI. Trimming removed 2 bases from V and 3 bases from J, with 18 bases in between. This CDR3 has 17 amino acids. CDR3 amino acids: CASSYTYGGGITDTQYF. CDR3 coding DNA: TGTGCCAGCAGTTACACGTATGGAGGGGGGATAACAGATACGCAGTATTTT.

CDR3 sequence reads: CASSLEVSGTEAFF. CDR3 in DNA: TGCGCCAGCAGCTTGGAGGTATCGGGCACTGAAGCTTTCTTT. The genes are TRBV5-1 and TRBJ1-1; D unclear. The ends were cut back, 0 bases at V and 4 bases at J, with 10 bases in the middle. CDR3 length: 14 residues. Germline V lookup: CDR1 SGHRS, CDR2 YFSETQ. Using reference TRBV5-1 and TRBJ1-1 for the parts outside the CDR3, the full variable domain is KAGVTQTPRYLIKTRGQQVTLSCSPISGHRSVSWYQQTPGQGLQFLFEYFSETQRNKGNFPGRFSGRQFSNSRSEMNVSTLELGDSALYLCASSLEVSGTEAFFGQGTRLTVV.

This chain connects TRBV15 to TRBJ2-3, with D perhaps TRBD1 (5 bases). CDR1 LNHNV and CDR2 YYDKDF come from the germline V gene (reference sequence). V was shortened by 0 bases and J by 3 bases, with 7 bases between the two germline ends. The length of the CDR3 is 14 residues. The CDR3 is CATSRDQGTDTQYF. In DNA, the CDR3 is TGTGCCACCAGCAGAGATCAGGGTACAGATACGCAGTATTTT.

The V gene is TRBV3-1, the J gene TRBJ1-2, with TRBD1 identical over 10 bases. CDR1 LGHDT and CDR2 YNNKEL come from the germline V gene (reference sequence). The CDR3 is 15 residues long. The J segment lost 8 bases and the V segment lost 3 bases, leaving 9 bases of the junction unmatched. The CDR3 DNA follows: TGTGCCAGCAGCCAGGGGGACAGGGGTTACGGAGGCTACACCTTC. Protein: CASSQGDRGYGGYTF. The full variable domain, with the rest looked up from reference TRBV3-1 and TRBJ1-2, is DTAVSQTPKYLVTQMGNDKSIKCEQNLGHDTMYWYKQDSKKFLKIMFSYNNKELIINETVPNRFSPKSPDKAHLNLHINSLELGDSAVYFCASSQGDRGYGGYTFGSGTRLTVV.

The chain employs TRBV27 and TRBJ2-7; the D call may be TRBD1 or TRBD2 (5 bases each). The V end lost 7 bases, the J end lost 2 bases, and 24 bases lay between the germline ends. This CDR3 spans 17 amino acids. The germline CDR1 and CDR2 sequences are MNHEY and SMNVEV (reference sequence). The CDR3: CASNPGPGRIDPYEQYF. The CDR3 DNA reads TGTGCCAGCAACCCGGGGCCGGGTAGGATAGACCCCTACGAGCAGTACTTC.

This clonotype has more than one count but fewer than ten. The CDR3 reads CASSYTGIETQYF. DNA of the CDR3: TGTGCCAGCAGTTATACAGGGATAGAGACCCAGTACTTC. The chain uses TRBV28 and TRBJ2-5, with D tentatively TRBD1 (6 bases). The CDR3 is 13 amino acids. The V end was cut by 4 bases, the J end by 4 bases, with 10 bases between. Per the germline V gene, CDR1 is MDHEN and CDR2 is SYDVKM.

The genes are TRBV20-1 and TRBJ1-2; 7 bases agree with TRBD1. The length of the CDR3 is 11 residues. The germline V gene encodes CDR1 DFQATT and CDR2 SNEGSKA (reference sequence). J was trimmed by 7 bases and V by 3 bases; bases with no gene match: 2. The CDR3 loop reads CSASTGVGYTF. Written as DNA, the CDR3 is TGCAGTGCTAGTACAGGGGTTGGCTACACCTTC.

This clonotype was detected only once. The chain carries TRBV30 and TRBJ2-5, with TRBD2 matching over 8 bases. CDR1 and CDR2 from the germline V gene are GTSNPN and SVGIG (reference sequence). CDR3 length: 14 residues. V shed 0 bases, J shed 3 bases, and the junction held 3 bases outside the gene matches. The DNA of the CDR3 is TGTGCCTGGAGTGTAGGCGGGGGGAAAGAGACCCAGTACTTC. Amino acid sequence: CAWSVGGGKETQYF. Full variable domain (rest looked up from reference TRBV30 and TRBJ2-5): SQTIHQWPATLVQPVGSPLSLECTVEGTSNPNLYWYRQAAGRGLQLLFYSVGIGQISSEVPQNLSASRPQDRQFILSSKKLLLSDSGFYLCAWSVGGGKETQYFGPGTRLLVL.